A selection of T cell receptor beta chains follows, all from one sample in a study of neoadjuvant nivolumab and ipilimumab in lung cancer. The method was immunoSEQ multiplex PCR; TCRdb's version includes in-frame clones alone and lacks a portion of them. The sample has roughly 28,000 clones, about 83% seen once. Sequences were derived from tumor tissue, sampled after neoadjuvant nivolumab, alone or with ipilimumab, at or shortly before surgery. These TCRs come from an adult with non-small cell lung cancer. The CDR3 runs from the conserved cysteine through the conserved F or W. A D gene is named only where the DNA matches it firmly. Size is stated for part of the rows, as once, few or many counts, or as a class when the clone is expanded.

D: TRBD2; J: TRBJ2-3; size: .; length: 16; V: TRBV5-1; DNA: TGCGCCAGCCATAGACTTGGCGGGGGGGCTTCAGATACGCAGTATTTT; CDR3: CASHRLGGGASDTQYF
D: TRBD2; J: TRBJ2-7; size: few; length: 11; V: TRBV7-8; DNA: TGTGCCAGCTCGGGGGGGGTCGAGCAGTACTTC; CDR3: CASSGGVEQYF
D: TRBD1; J: TRBJ2-5; size: .; length: 13; V: TRBV7-9; DNA: TGTGCCAGCAGTCAAGGACAGGGAGAGACCCAGTACTTC; CDR3: CASSQGQGETQYF
D: TRBD1; J: TRBJ1-1; size: .; length: 16; V: TRBV5-6; DNA: TGTGCCAGCAGCTTGTTTGGGGACAGGGACCTCTCTGAAGCTTTCTTT; CDR3: CASSLFGDRDLSEAFF
D: .; J: TRBJ1-4; size: .; length: 18; V: TRBV7-9; DNA: TGTGCCAGCAGCTACTTCGGCCCCTTATTGGCCCCTAATGAAAAACTGTTTTTT; CDR3: CASSYFGPLLAPNEKLFF
D: TRBD2; J: TRBJ2-1; size: .; length: 16; V: TRBV19; DNA: TGTGCCAGTAGTATAGGAGCGGGAGGGTTTTACAATGAGCAGTTCTTC; CDR3: CASSIGAGGFYNEQFF
D: .; J: TRBJ1-2; size: .; length: 15; V: TRBV4-3; DNA: TGCGCCAGCAGCCAAGATAACAACCAGAACTATGGCTACACCTTC; CDR3: CASSQDNNQNYGYTF
D: TRBD1; J: TRBJ2-1; size: .; length: 17; V: TRBV7-9; DNA: TGTGCCAGCAGCTTAGGGGGGGCCAGGGGGCAATATAATGAGCAGTTCTTC; CDR3: CASSLGGARGQYNEQFF
D: .; J: TRBJ1-2; size: .; length: 13; V: TRBV6-5; DNA: TGTGCCAGCAGTTACGGACGAAACTATGGCTACACCTTC; CDR3: CASSYGRNYGYTF
D: TRBD1; J: TRBJ2-7; size: .; length: 15; V: TRBV5-1; DNA: TGCGCCAGCAGCGACCTCGACAGGGGGCCATACGAGCAGTACTTC; CDR3: CASSDLDRGPYEQYF
D: .; J: TRBJ2-6; size: .; length: 16; V: TRBV11-3; DNA: TGTGCCAGCAGCTTAGGATTCAAGTCTGGGGCCAACGTCCTGACTTTC; CDR3: CASSLGFKSGANVLTF
D: TRBD2; J: TRBJ2-1; size: .; length: 17; V: TRBV7-9; DNA: TGTGCCAGCAGCTTAGAGCGGGGGGACTATACCTACAATGAGCAGTTCTTC; CDR3: CASSLERGDYTYNEQFF
D: TRBD2; J: TRBJ2-1; size: once; length: 15; V: TRBV5-6; DNA: TGTGCCAGCAGCTTAGGACTAGCGGGATACAATGAGCAGTTCTTC; CDR3: CASSLGLAGYNEQFF
D: TRBD2; J: TRBJ2-7; size: .; length: 19; V: TRBV7-2; DNA: TGTGCCAGCAGCTTAGAAGCTTGGGGAGCGGGAGGTTCCTCCTACGAGCAGTACTTC; CDR3: CASSLEAWGAGGSSYEQYF
D: .; J: TRBJ2-3; size: once; length: 13; V: TRBV5-4; DNA: TGTGCCAGCAGCTCTAGTGGATACGATACGCAGTATTTT; CDR3: CASSSSGYDTQYF
D: TRBD1; J: TRBJ1-5; size: few; length: 20; V: TRBV19; DNA: TGTGCCAGTAGTCTCCCACCGGGACAGGGAGGATCGGTCGGCAATCAGCCCCAGCATTTT; CDR3: CASSLPPGQGGSVGNQPQHF